The 2 T cell receptor beta chains given below trace back to one sample, sequenced in a study of blood T cell repertoires in COVID-19 (dated by TCRdb to 2018 to 2021). The library was prepared using the immunoSEQ multiplex PCR assay. In TCRdb, the immuneACCESS table is reduced to in-frame sequences with V and J assigned. These tables do not hold every clone; where another copy was compared, an unresolved V gene accounts for under half, and the others remain unexplained. Here the sample has roughly 260,000 clones; roughly 87% occur a single time. Of the sample, 2.2% is held by the ten largest clones. The specimen sequenced was peripheral blood. These receptors all come from a woman in her 50s who had recovered from COVID-19.

This rearrangement joins TRBV5-1 to TRBJ2-2; 9 nucleotides agree with TRBD1. V lost 4 bases, J lost 0 bases, and 1 base stayed unmatched. Germline lookup yields CDR1 SGHRS and CDR2 YFSETQ. The CDR3 is made up of 15 amino acids. This CDR3 reads CASSRDRANTGELFF. The CDR3 DNA follows: TGCGCCAGCAGCCGGGACAGGGCGAACACCGGGGAGCTGTTTTTT.

The chain employs TRBV13 and TRBJ2-7; D is unresolved. V lost 4 bases and J lost 6, with 13 bases in between. Per the germline V gene, CDR1 is PRHDT and CDR2 is FYEKMQ (reference sequence). CDR3 length equals 13 residues. CDR3 protein: CASSSRGRSEQYF. CDR3 DNA sequence: TGTGCCAGCAGCTCACGTGGTCGCAGCGAGCAGTACTTC. Based on the CDR3 plus reference TRBV13 and TRBJ2-7, the full variable domain is AAGVIQSPRHLIKEKRETATLKCYPIPRHDTVYWYQQGPGQDPQFLISFYEKMQSDKGSIPDRFSAQQFSDYHSELNMSSLELGDSALYFCASSSRGRSEQYFGPGTRLTVT.